This TCR beta chain was profiled in a study of PD-1 blockade in mismatch repair-deficient tumors. Whole-study results and caveats: After pembrolizumab, tumor-resident clones rose rapidly, then generally contracted before radiologic responses.

Data came from immunoSEQ multiplex PCR; TCRdb stores just in-frame clones and leaves some out. The sample holds about 120,000 clones, 88% seen once. The TCR-sequenced patients were a few responders to pembrolizumab. This CDR3 has 14 amino acids. Trimming cost V 1 base and J 4 bases, with 11 bases left between them. Germline-derived CDR1 and CDR2 are LNHDA and SQIVND (reference sequence). Comments on this clone: Its antigen is undetermined.

The clonotype was recovered from an adult with mismatch repair-deficient cancer. The sample was peripheral blood, taken approximately 71 weeks after starting pembrolizumab. This chain uses TRBV19 with TRBJ2-7; D is perhaps TRBD1 (5 bases). DNA for the CDR3: TGTGCCAGTAGTATAGGTTCGCCAGGGTACGAGCAGTACTTC. Amino acids: CASSIGSPGYEQYF.